This T cell receptor beta chain is from a study of blood T cell repertoires in COVID-19. Study-wide context: Researchers got acute and convalescent COVID-19 samples from the United States, Italy and Spain. From T cells, B-cell-depleted T cells, or PBMCs came the material, which was cDNA or gDNA.

Looked up from germline, CDR1 is SGHTA and CDR2 is FQGNSA. The V and J ends lost 1 base and 4 bases, in that order; junction bases with no gene match: 9. The CDR3 sequence is 16 residues long. In the original workflow: Reference gene primers were amplified, and this amplification served to estimate nucleated cell counts. Assay: immunoSEQ multiplex PCR; the TCRdb copy retains only in-frame clones and omits some. The D gene and trimming were derived from the DNA, and the V and J assignments and clone size from that table. This table holds 300,000 to 350,000 clones, about nine tenths found once. This receptor was obtained from a young man with active or convalescent COVID-19. The sample was peripheral blood. The rearrangement uses TRBV7-2 and TRBJ2-5, with 7 bases that match TRBD1. CDR3: CASSLGTGSRLETQYF. The CDR3 region has the DNA TGTGCCAGCAGCTTAGGGACAGGAAGTCGACTAGAGACCCAGTACTTC. Together with reference TRBV7-2 and TRBJ2-5, the CDR3 gives the full variable domain: GAGVSQSPSNKVTEKGKDVELRCDPISGHTALYWYRQSLGQGLEFLIYFQGNSAPDKSGLPSDRFSAERTGGSVSTLTIQRTQQEDSAVYLCASSLGTGSRLETQYFGPGTRLLVL.